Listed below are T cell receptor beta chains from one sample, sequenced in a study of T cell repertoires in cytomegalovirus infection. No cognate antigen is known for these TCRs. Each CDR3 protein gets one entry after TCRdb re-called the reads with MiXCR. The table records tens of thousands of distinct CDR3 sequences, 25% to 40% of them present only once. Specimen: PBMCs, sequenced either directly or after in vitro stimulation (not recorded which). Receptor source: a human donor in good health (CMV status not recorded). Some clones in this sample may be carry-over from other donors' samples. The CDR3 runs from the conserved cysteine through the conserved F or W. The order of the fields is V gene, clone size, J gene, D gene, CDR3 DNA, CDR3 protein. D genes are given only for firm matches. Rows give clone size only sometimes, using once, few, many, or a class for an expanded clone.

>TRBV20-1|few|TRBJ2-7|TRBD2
TGCAGTGCTATCCCGAGGGAGGGTACAGCCTACGAGCAGTACTTC
CSAIPREGTAYEQYF
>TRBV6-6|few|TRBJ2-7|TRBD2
TGTGCCAGCAGCCCTACCGGGACTAGGAAATCCTACGAGCAGTACTTC
CASSPTGTRKSYEQYF
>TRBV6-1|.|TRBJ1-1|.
TGTGCCAGCAGTGAAGAGGGAAGGGGAGCCGCTGAAGCTTTCTTT
CASSEEGRGAAEAFF
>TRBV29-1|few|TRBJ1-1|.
TGCAGCGCCAAGTGGACTGAAGCTTTCTTT
CSAKWTEAFF
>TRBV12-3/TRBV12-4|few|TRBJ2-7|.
TGTGCCAGCAGTTATCGGCTCGAGCAGTACTTC
CASSYRLEQYF
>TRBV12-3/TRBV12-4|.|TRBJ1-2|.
TGTGCCAGCAGTCTGACAGTATCCAACTATGGCTACACCTTC
CASSLTVSNYGYTF
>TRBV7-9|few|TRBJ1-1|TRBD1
TGTGCCAGCGAAAGTAGGGACAGGGTTGACACTGAAGCTTTCTTT
CASESRDRVDTEAFF
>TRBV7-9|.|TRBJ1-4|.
TGTGCCAGCAGCTTGCTTTCGGGCCTATCGGGTGAAAAACTGTTTTTT
CASSLLSGLSGEKLFF
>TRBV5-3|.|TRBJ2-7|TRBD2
TGTGCCAGCAGCTTGGGGCTAGCGGGGACTCGGGCCTACGAGCAGTACTTC
CASSLGLAGTRAYEQYF
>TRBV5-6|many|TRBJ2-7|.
TGTGCCAGCAGCTATGGGACTGGGTACGAGCAGTACTTC
CASSYGTGYEQYF
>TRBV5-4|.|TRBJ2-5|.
TGTGCCAGCAGCCGCGACTATCAAGAGACCCAGTACTTC
CASSRDYQETQYF
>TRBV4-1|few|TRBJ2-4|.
TGCGCCAGCAGCCAATTCGGACAGAGCTCTAAAAACATTCAGTACTTC
CASSQFGQSSKNIQYF
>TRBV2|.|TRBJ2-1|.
TGTGCCAGCAGTGAAGCGCGATCTCATGAGCAGTTCTTC
CASSEARSHEQFF
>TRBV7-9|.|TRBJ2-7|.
TGTGCCAGCAGCCCATACACTGGCGAGCAGTACTTC
CASSPYTGEQYF
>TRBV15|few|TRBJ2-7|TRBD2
TGTGCCACCAGCAGATCTAGCGGGCTTAGCTCCTACGAGCAGTACTTC
CATSRSSGLSSYEQYF
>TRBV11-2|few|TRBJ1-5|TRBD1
TGTGCCAGCAGCCGGGACAGAAATCAGCCCCAGCATTTT
CASSRDRNQPQHF
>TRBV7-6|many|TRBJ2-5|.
TGTGCCAGCAGCTTAAGGCGAAGAGAGACCCAGTACTTC
CASSLRRRETQYF